These 15 T cell receptor beta chains were sequenced from one sample in a study of response to subunit inactivated influenza vaccine. TCRdb re-called the RT-PCR reads through MiXCR, storing one row per CDR3 protein. The repertoire has 610,000 or so distinct CDR3 sequences, around 13% of them found once; the top ten carry 8.5% to 14%. The source material was PBMCs from blood, sampled 11 to 12 days after vaccination. These receptors were taken from a man aged 50-59 years who received an inactivated influenza vaccine.

This clonotype was seen only a few times. The DNA for the CDR3 is TGTGCCAGCAGCGTAGAAGGACAGGGGACGGATACGCAGTATTTT. Translating gives CASSVEGQGTDTQYF. The chain couples TRBV9 to TRBJ2-3, with TRBD1 identical over 9 bases. From germline, CDR1 is SGDLS and CDR2 YYNGEE. J gave up 6 bases and V 0 bases, and 5 bases lay outside the gene matches. The CDR3 contains 15 residues.

This clonotype was observed at least ten times. This chain joins TRBV29-1 and TRBJ2-7; no firm D call. The ends were cut back, 4 bases at V and 3 bases at J, with 4 bases in the middle. CDR1 is SQVTM, CDR2 ANQGSEA, per germline. This CDR3 spans 10 amino acids. The CDR3 loop is CSVGDYEQYF. The DNA for the CDR3 is TGCAGCGTTGGGGACTACGAGCAGTACTTC.

The chain employs TRBV5-1 and TRBJ2-6, with D perhaps matching TRBD1 (6 bases). V was shortened by 2 bases and J by 4 bases, with 10 bases between the two germline ends. CDR1 is SGHRS and CDR2 is YFSETQ in the germline V gene. The CDR3 runs to 15 residues. CDR3 protein: CASSFSGTGANVLTF. As DNA, the CDR3 is TGCGCCAGCAGCTTCTCCGGGACAGGGGCCAACGTCCTGACTTTC. The full variable domain, rest sourced from reference TRBV5-1 and TRBJ2-6, is KAGVTQTPRYLIKTRGQQVTLSCSPISGHRSVSWYQQTPGQGLQFLFEYFSETQRNKGNFPGRFSGRQFSNSRSEMNVSTLELGDSALYLCASSFSGTGANVLTFGAGSRLTVL.

This clonotype was counted between two and nine times. V and J are TRBV20-1 and TRBJ2-5; D remains unclear. Germline CDR1 and CDR2: DFQATT and SNEGSKA (reference sequence). V was pared by 0 bases and J by 1 base, with 15 bases between. This CDR3 region has 16 residues. DNA for the CDR3: TGCAGTGCTAGAGATAACCTCCTGCGGATCCAAGAGACCCAGTACTTC. Residues: CSARDNLLRIQETQYF.

V and J are TRBV29-1 and TRBJ2-1, with 7 bases aligning to TRBD1. CDR1 and CDR2 (germline): SQVTM, ANQGSEA. The CDR3 consists of 11 residues. V shed 5 bases, J shed 8 bases, and the junction held 3 bases outside the gene matches. CDR3 region: CSVRQGHEQFF. For the CDR3, the DNA is TGCAGCGTTCGACAGGGCCATGAGCAGTTCTTC.

This clonotype came up many times. A read error may produce the germline difference seen at one junction end. The V and J genes are TRBV12-3 or TRBV12-4 and TRBJ1-5; 8 nucleotides line up with TRBD1. This CDR3 comprises 16 residues. The CDR3 sequence is CASSFEAAGGNQPQHF. CDR3 in DNA: TGTGCCAGCAGTTTTGAGGCGGCAGGGGGCAACCAGCCCCAGCATTTT.

On this clonotype itself: At one end, the junction sequence differs from germline, possibly due to a read error. The CDR3 DNA reads TGCGGCAGCGCGGAGACGAACACCGGGGAGCTGTTTTTT. Protein product: CGSAETNTGELFF. J is TRBJ2-2 and V is TRBV5-1; D remains unclear. The CDR3 extends over 13 amino acids. The V gene's germline CDR1 is SGHRS and CDR2 YFSETQ. The variable domain in full, with the rest retrieved from reference TRBV5-1 and TRBJ2-2, is KAGVTQTPRYLIKTRGQQVTLSCSPISGHRSVSWYQQTPGQGLQFLFEYFSETQRNKGNFPGRFSGRQFSNSRSEMNVSTLELGDSALYLCGSAETNTGELFFGEGSRLTVL.

The J gene is TRBJ2-3, the V gene TRBV18; unclear D gene. V lost 3 bases, J lost 3 bases, and 13 bases lay in between. The CDR3 length is 15 residues. Germline V CDR1 and CDR2: KGHSH, LQKENI. The CDR3 region has the DNA TGTGCCAGCTCACCTTGGGTCTCCGGTACAGATACGCAGTATTTT. This codes for CASSPWVSGTDTQYF.

In this sample, this clonotype turned up many times. V usage is TRBV7-9 and J usage is TRBJ2-7; D gene unclear. The germline CDR1 and CDR2 sequences are SEHNR and FQNEAQ (reference sequence). V was shortened by 3 bases and J by 6 bases, with 9 bases between the two germline ends. The CDR3 is made up of 12 amino acids. CDR3 sequence: CASSFSRLEQYF. CDR3 sequence (DNA): TGTGCCAGCAGCTTTTCTAGGCTCGAGCAGTACTTC.

This clonotype was seen many times. The chain has TRBV7-9 and TRBJ2-1, with D possibly TRBD2 on 5 matching bases. Germline V gene data show CDR1 as SEHNR and CDR2 as FQNEAQ (reference sequence). The CDR3 has 12 amino acids. Trimming cost V 2 bases and J 8 bases, with 7 bases left between them. CDR3 residues: CASSLFSDEQFF. The CDR3, as DNA: TGTGCCAGCAGCTTATTTAGCGATGAGCAGTTCTTC.

This clonotype came up a few times. V gene TRBV20-1 combines with J gene TRBJ2-2, with D tentatively TRBD2 (6 bases). V was cut by 0 bases and J by 0 bases, with 11 bases left in between. The CDR3 contains 16 residues. CDR1 and CDR2 (germline): DFQATT, SNEGSKA (reference sequence). The CDR3 DNA reads as TGCAGTGCTAGAGATGCCAAGCGGGCGAACACCGGGGAGCTGTTTTTT. Protein: CSARDAKRANTGELFF.

In its sample, this clonotype was seen many times. This chain uses TRBV7-2 with TRBJ2-2; no definite D call. The V and J ends lost 1 base and 4 bases respectively, with 7 bases between them. The V gene's germline CDR1 is SGHTA and CDR2 FQGNSA. The CDR3 is 14 residues long. CDR3 residues: CASSLVKGTGELFF. CDR3 coding DNA: TGTGCCAGCAGCTTAGTTAAAGGCACCGGGGAGCTGTTTTTT.

This clonotype was found many times. V usage is TRBV5-5 and J usage is TRBJ2-3, with 11 nucleotides matching TRBD2. This CDR3 has 15 residues. Germline V gene lookup returns CDR1 SGHKS and CDR2 YYEKEE (reference sequence). The V and J ends lost 6 bases and 3 bases, in that order; junction bases with no gene match: 6. The CDR3: CASIPSGRRTDTQYF. DNA for the CDR3: TGTGCCAGCATCCCTAGCGGGAGGAGGACAGATACGCAGTATTTT.

The rearrangement uses TRBV11-2 and TRBJ2-3, with a possible D match to TRBD1 (6 bases). Trimming removed 5 bases from V and 3 bases from J, with 24 bases in between. CDR1 SGHAT and CDR2 FQNNGV come from the germline V gene. This CDR3 is 18 amino acids long. The CDR3: CASSQFPKRQGRTDTQYF. The CDR3 DNA follows: TGTGCCAGCAGCCAGTTCCCGAAACGGCAGGGGCGAACAGATACGCAGTATTTT.

The chain recombines TRBV29-1 with TRBJ2-7, with 8 bases identical to TRBD1. In germline, CDR1 is SQVTM, CDR2 ANQGSEA. V gave up 1 base and J gave up 5 bases; unmatched junction bases: 10. The CDR3 runs 15 residues. This CDR3 is CSVEVRGRGPHEQYF. Written as DNA, the CDR3 is TGCAGCGTTGAAGTTCGCGGCAGGGGGCCCCACGAGCAGTACTTC.